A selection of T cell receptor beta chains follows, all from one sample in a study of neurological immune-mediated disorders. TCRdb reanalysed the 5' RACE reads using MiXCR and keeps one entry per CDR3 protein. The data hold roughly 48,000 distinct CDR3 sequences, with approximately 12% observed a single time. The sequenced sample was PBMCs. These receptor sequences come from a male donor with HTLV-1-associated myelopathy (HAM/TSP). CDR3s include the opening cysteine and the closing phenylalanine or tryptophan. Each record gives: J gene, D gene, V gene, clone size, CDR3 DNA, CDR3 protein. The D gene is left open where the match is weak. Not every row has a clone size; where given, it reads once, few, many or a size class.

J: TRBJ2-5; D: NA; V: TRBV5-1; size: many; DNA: TGCGCCAGCAGCTCCCAGGCTATCTGGGAGACCCAGTACTTC; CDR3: CASSSQAIWETQYF
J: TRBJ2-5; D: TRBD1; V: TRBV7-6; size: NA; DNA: TGTGCCAGCAGCACCTGGACAGGGGGGCAAGAGACCCAGTACTTC; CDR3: CASSTWTGGQETQYF
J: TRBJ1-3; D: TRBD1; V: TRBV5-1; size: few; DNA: TGCGCCAGCAGCCTAGATCAGGGGGCGTCCGGAAACACCATATATTTT; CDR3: CASSLDQGASGNTIYF
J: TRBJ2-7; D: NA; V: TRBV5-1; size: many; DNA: TGCGCCAGCAGCTATTCCGGATTCTCCTACGAGCAGTACTTC; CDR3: CASSYSGFSYEQYF
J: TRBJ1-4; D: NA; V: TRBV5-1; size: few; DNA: TGCGCCAGCAGCCCGGTGGCAGGGGATGAAAAACTGTTTTTT; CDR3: CASSPVAGDEKLFF
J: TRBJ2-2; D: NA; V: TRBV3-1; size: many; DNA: TGTGCCAGCGGGAGACAGGCGAACACCGGGGAGCTGTTTTTT; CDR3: CASGRQANTGELFF
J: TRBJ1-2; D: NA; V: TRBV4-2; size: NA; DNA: TGTGCCAGCAGTGAAACAAACCAGGACGAATATGGCTACACCTTC; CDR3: CASSETNQDEYGYTF
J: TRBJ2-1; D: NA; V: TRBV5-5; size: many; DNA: TGTGCCAGCAGCGAGTCCTACCAGTACAATGAGCAGTTCTTC; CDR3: CASSESYQYNEQFF
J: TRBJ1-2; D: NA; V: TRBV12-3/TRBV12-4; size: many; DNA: TGTGCCAGCAGTTTCTTACCGTCGCAAAGGCACTACACCTTC; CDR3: CASSFLPSQRHYTF
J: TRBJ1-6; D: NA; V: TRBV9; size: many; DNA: TGTGCCAGCAGCGTAAAAGGGAATTCACCCCTCCACTTT; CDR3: CASSVKGNSPLHF
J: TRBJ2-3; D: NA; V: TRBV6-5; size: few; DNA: TGTGCCAGCAGTTACGGGACGTCCTATTCTAGCACAGATACGCAGTATTTT; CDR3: CASSYGTSYSSTDTQYF
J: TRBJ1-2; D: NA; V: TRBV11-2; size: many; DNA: TGTGCCAGCAGCCAGGGAAGGGGCTACACCTTC; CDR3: CASSQGRGYTF
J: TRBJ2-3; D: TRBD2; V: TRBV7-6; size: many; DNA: TGTGCCAGCAGCTTAGTCGGATCTAGCGGGGGCGCAATGGATACGCAGTATTTT; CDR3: CASSLVGSSGGAMDTQYF
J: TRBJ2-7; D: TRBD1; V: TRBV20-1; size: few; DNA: TGCAGTGCTCCCGGGACAGGGTTCCCCGGCGAGCAGTACTTC; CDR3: CSAPGTGFPGEQYF
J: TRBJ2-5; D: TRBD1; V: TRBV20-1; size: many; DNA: TGCAGTGCTAGACTCCAGGGGGAAGAGACCCAGTACTTC; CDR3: CSARLQGEETQYF
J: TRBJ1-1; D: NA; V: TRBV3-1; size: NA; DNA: TGTGCCAGCAGATCCCTGGGGGACACTGAAGCTTTCTTT; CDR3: CASRSLGDTEAFF
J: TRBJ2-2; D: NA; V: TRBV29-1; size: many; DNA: TGCAGCGCCACTCCGGGACCCACCGGGGAGCTGTTTTTT; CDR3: CSATPGPTGELFF
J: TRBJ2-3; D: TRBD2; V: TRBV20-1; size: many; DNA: TGCAGTGCCCCAGGGAGGGACGAAGATACGCAGTATTTT; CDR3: CSAPGRDEDTQYF
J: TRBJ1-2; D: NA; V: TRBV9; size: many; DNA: TGTGCCAGCAGCGCCGACGGAACTAACTATGGCTACACCTTC; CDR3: CASSADGTNYGYTF
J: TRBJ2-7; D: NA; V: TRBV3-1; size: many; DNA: TGTGCCAGCAGCCAAGAAACGCGGACACACTCCTACGAGCAGTACTTC; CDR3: CASSQETRTHSYEQYF
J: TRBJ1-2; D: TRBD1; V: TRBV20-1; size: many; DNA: TGCAGTGCTAGAGATTTTCTAACCGGAGGACAGGGCTTATCTGGCTACACCTTC; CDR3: CSARDFLTGGQGLSGYTF
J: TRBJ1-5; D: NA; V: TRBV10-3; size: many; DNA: TGTGCCATCAGTGAGTCGGGGGGCAATACGCGGGGCCAGCATTTT; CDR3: CAISESGGNTRGQHF
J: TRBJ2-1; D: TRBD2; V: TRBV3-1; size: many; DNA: TGTGCCAGCAGCCTCGGACTAGCGGGGGGCTATTTCATGCCGTTCTTC; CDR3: CASSLGLAGGYFMPFF
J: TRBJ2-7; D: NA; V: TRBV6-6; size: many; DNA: TGTGCCAGCAGTTACGTAGGGAACTCCTACGAGCAGTACTTC; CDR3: CASSYVGNSYEQYF
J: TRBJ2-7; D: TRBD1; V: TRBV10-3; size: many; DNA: TGTGCCATCAGATCGGACAGGACCACCCCCTACGAGCAGTACTTC; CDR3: CAIRSDRTTPYEQYF
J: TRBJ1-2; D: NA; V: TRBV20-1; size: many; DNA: TGCAGTGCTAGTTGGGGAGCCGGGGGCTACACCTTC; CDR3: CSASWGAGGYTF
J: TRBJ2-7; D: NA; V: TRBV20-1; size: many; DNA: TGCAGTGCTAGCGATTTCCTACAGGGACTGGGGCTCTACGAGCAGTACTTC; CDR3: CSASDFLQGLGLYEQYF
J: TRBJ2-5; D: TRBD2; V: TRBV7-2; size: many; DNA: TGTGCCAGCAGCGTTGGGACTAGCCGGGAGACCCAGTACTTC; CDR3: CASSVGTSRETQYF
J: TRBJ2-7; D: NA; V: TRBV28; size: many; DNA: TGTGCCAGCAGCCAGAACTTGGGGGGCCCGTACGAGCAGTACTTC; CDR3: CASSQNLGGPYEQYF
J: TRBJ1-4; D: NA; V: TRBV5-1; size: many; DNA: TGCGCCAGCAGCTTCCAGACGGAGAATGAAAAACTGTTTTTT; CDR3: CASSFQTENEKLFF
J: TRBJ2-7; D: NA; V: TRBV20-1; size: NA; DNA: TGCAGTGTCCGGGACGAGGCGTCCTACGAGCAGTACTTC; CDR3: CSVRDEASYEQYF
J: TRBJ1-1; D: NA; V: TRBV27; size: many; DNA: TGTGCCAGCAGTCCCATGGTCCGGGACAACACTGAAGCTTTCTTT; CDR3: CASSPMVRDNTEAFF
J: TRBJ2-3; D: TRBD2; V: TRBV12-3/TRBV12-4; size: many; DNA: TGTGCCAGCAGGCGGACTAGCGGGGGAACCTTCACAGATACGCAGTATTTT; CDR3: CASRRTSGGTFTDTQYF
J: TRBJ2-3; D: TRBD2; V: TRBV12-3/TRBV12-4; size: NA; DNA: TGTGCCAGCAGTTTCACTAGCGGAGACACAGATACGCAGTATTTT; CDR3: CASSFTSGDTDTQYF
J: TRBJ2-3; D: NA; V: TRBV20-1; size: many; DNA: TGCAGTGCTAGAGATCTTAGACAGATCACAGATACGCAGTATTTT; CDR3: CSARDLRQITDTQYF
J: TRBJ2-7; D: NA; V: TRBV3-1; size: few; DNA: TGTGCCAGCAGCCACGGGGTCGAGCAGTACTTC; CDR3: CASSHGVEQYF
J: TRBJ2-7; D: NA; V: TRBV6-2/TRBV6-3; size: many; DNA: TGTGCCAGCAGTTACGCGGCAAACTACGAGCAGTACTTC; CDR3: CASSYAANYEQYF
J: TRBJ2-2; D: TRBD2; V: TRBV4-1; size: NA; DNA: TGCGCCAGCAGCCGGGGACTAGCGGGAGGGTCGAACACCGGGGAGCTGTTTTTT; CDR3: CASSRGLAGGSNTGELFF
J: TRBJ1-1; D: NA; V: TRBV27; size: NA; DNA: TGTGCCAGCAGGGGACGGAGGAACACTGAAGCTTTCTTT; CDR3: CASRGRRNTEAFF
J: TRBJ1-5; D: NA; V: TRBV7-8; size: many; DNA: TGTGCCAGCAGCTCACAAGGCAATCAGCCCCAGCATTTT; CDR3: CASSSQGNQPQHF
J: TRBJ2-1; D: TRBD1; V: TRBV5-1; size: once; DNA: TGCGCCAGTAGCCCGGGACAGGGGGCATGGCAGTTCTTC; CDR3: CASSPGQGAWQFF